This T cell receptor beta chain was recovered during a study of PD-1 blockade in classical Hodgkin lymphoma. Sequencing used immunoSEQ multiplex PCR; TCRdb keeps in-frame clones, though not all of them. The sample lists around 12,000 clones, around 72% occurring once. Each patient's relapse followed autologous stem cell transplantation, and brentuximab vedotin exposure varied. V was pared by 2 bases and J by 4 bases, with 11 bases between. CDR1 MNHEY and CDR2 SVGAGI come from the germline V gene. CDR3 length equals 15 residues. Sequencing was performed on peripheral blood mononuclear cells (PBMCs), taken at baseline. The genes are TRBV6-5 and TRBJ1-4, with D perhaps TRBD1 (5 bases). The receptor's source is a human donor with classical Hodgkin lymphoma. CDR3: CASSYGAANNEKLFF. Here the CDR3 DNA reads TGTGCCAGCAGTTACGGGGCAGCCAATAATGAAAAACTGTTTTTT.